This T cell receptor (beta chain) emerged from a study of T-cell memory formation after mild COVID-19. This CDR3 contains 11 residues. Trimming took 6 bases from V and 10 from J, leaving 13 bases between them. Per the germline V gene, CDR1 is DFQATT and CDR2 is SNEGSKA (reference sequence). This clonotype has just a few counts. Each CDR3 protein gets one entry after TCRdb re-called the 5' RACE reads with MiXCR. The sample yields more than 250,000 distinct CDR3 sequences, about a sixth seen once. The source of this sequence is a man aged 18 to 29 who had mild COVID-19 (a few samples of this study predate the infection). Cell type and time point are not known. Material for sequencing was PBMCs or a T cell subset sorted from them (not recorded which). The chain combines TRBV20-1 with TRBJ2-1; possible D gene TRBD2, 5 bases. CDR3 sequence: CSAGRGEEQFF. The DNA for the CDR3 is TGCAGTGCCGGCCGGGGTGAAGAGCAGTTCTTC.